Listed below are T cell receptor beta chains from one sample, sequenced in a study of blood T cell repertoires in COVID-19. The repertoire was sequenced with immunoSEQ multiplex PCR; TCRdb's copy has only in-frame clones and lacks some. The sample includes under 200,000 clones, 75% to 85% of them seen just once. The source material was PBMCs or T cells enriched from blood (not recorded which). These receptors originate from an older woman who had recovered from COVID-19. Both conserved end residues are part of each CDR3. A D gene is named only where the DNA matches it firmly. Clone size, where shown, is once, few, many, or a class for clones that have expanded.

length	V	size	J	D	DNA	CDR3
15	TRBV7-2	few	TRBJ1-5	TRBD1	TGTGCCAGCAGCTTAGTGACAGGGTTGGATCAGCCCCAGCATTTT	CASSLVTGLDQPQHF
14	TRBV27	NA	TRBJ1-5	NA	TGTGCCAGCAGTTTAATCAATAGCAATCAGCCCCAGCATTTT	CASSLINSNQPQHF
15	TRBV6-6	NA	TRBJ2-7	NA	TGTGCCAGCAGCCAACCCGCGGGGAGCTCCTACGAGCAGTACTTC	CASSQPAGSSYEQYF
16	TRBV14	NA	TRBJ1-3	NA	TGTGCCAGCAGCCAAGGGCCTCCTGAACCTGGAAACACCATATATTTT	CASSQGPPEPGNTIYF
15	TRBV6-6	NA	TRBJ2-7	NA	TGTGCCAGCAGTTACCGGACACCAGACTCCTACGAGCAGTACTTC	CASSYRTPDSYEQYF
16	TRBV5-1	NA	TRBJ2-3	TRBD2	TGCGCCAGCAGCTGGGGTAGCGGGGGATTCACAGATACGCAGTATTTT	CASSWGSGGFTDTQYF
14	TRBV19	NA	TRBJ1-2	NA	TGTGCCAGTAACCTTAATGGGGGGAACTATGGCTACACCTTC	CASNLNGGNYGYTF
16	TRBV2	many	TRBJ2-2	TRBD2	TGTGCCAGCAGTGAAGGCGGGGGAAAGAACACCGGGGAGCTGTTTTTT	CASSEGGGKNTGELFF
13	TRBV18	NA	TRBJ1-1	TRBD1	TGTGCCAGTTCAGGGGGCCTGAACACTGAAGCTTTCTTT	CASSGGLNTEAFF
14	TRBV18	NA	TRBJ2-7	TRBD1	TGTGCCAGCTCACCTTCCGGACAGGGCCGCGAGCAGTACTTC	CASSPSGQGREQYF
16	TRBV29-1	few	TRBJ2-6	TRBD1	TGCAGCGTTGCAGGGCAGGGGGCAGCTGGGGCCAACGTCCTGACTTTC	CSVAGQGAAGANVLTF
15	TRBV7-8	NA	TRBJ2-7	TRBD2	TGTGCCAGCAGCATTGTAGCGGGGACGACTGGCGAGCAGTACTTC	CASSIVAGTTGEQYF
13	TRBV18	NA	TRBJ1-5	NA	TGTGCCAGCTCCGAGACAGGCAATCAGCCCCAGCATTTT	CASSETGNQPQHF
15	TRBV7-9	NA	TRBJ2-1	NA	TGTGCCAGCAGCTTAGAGGAGACGGTGAACAATGAGCAGTTCTTC	CASSLEETVNNEQFF
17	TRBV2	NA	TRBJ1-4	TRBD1	TGTGCCAGCAGCTCGGACAGGGGGAGCTCAACTAATGAAAAACTGTTTTTT	CASSSDRGSSTNEKLFF
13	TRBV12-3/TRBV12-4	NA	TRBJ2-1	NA	TGTGCCAGCAGTTTTGTACTGATCAATGAGCAGTTCTTC	CASSFVLINEQFF
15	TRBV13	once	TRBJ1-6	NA	TGTGCCAGCAGCTTAGGTGGGGGCAAGGATTCACCCCTCCACTTT	CASSLGGGKDSPLHF
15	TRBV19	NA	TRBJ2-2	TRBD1	TGTGCCAGTAGTATAGGGACAGGGAGCACCGGGGAGCTGTTTTTT	CASSIGTGSTGELFF
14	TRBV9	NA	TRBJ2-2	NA	TGTGCCAGCAGCGTTCAACCTAGCGACCGGGAGCTGTTTTTT	CASSVQPSDRELFF
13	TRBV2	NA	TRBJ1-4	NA	TGTGCCAGCAAACAGGGTGACGGAGAAAAACTGTTTTTT	CASKQGDGEKLFF
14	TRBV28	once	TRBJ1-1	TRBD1	TGTGCCAGCAGGTGGACAGGGTCGAACACTGAAGCTTTCTTT	CASRWTGSNTEAFF
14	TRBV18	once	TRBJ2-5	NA	TGTGCCAGCTCAGGAGGCAGATCTCCGGAGACCCAGTACTTC	CASSGGRSPETQYF